This T cell receptor (beta chain) was found in a study of T cells of healthy individuals. V lost 0 bases and J lost 3; bases outside the gene matches: 8. Germline V CDR1 and CDR2: LGHNA, YNFKEQ. The length of the CDR3 is 17 residues. TCRdb redid the calling of the 5' RACE reads with MiXCR, one entry per CDR3 protein. The data show 90,000 to 100,000 distinct CDR3 sequences, 15% to 20% seen once. V gene TRBV4-2 combines with J gene TRBJ1-3; 7 nucleotides line up with TRBD1. The clonotype comes from a human donor in good health. This CDR3 is CASSQDYNRGFGNTIYF. The CDR3 DNA is TGTGCCAGCAGCCAAGATTATAACAGGGGATTTGGAAACACCATATATTTT.